This T cell receptor (beta chain) was profiled in a study of T-cell reconstitution after alpha-beta-depleted transplantation in children. Study-level findings and limits: Two months or so post-transplant, alpha-beta T cells reportedly derived from several hundred expanded graft clones. The authors attributed T-cell counts and diversity one year after transplant mostly to newly produced T cells.

Unique molecular identifiers were used in preparing the TCRbeta library. Each CDR3 protein gets one entry after TCRdb re-called the PCR reads with MiXCR. The sample records approximately 1,000,000 distinct CDR3 sequences, about 29% being singletons. This clonotype showed up just a few times. Its specificity is not known. Sequences were derived from PBMCs, mostly from graft donor cells, sampled 360 days after TCRalphabeta/CD19-depleted stem cell transplant. The sequence was obtained from a boy under two years old who had a stem cell transplant for SCID, so the T cells may come from the graft donor.

CDR3: CASSPPVIAGYYEQYF. The CDR3 nucleotides read TGTGCCAGCAGTCCCCCCGTGATAGCGGGGTACTACGAGCAGTACTTC. The chain uses TRBV12-3 or TRBV12-4 and TRBJ2-7; 8 nucleotides align to TRBD2. Unmatched junction bases numbered 12, after V lost 5 bases and J lost 3 bases. The CDR3 sequence is 16 residues long.